The rows below give T cell receptor beta chains drawn from one sample of a study of spatial heterogeneity in lung cancer. TCRdb processed the 5' RACE reads anew with MiXCR; each CDR3 protein has one entry. The sample includes some 22,000 distinct CDR3 sequences, approximately 3% seen only once; the top ten take 7.5% to 8%. Sequenced material: lung tumor tissue, taken at surgery. These receptors all stem from a male donor with early-stage non-small cell lung cancer. Both conserved end residues are part of each CDR3. A D gene is named only where the DNA matches it firmly. For some rows the clone size is stated as once, few or many, or as a class when expanded; others skip it.

d_gene	v_gene	abundance	j_gene	CDR3nt	CDR3aa
TRBD2	TRBV27	many	TRBJ2-1	TGTGCCAGCAGTTTATATTCTAGCGGGAGTTTCAATGAGCAGTTCTTC	CASSLYSSGSFNEQFF
-	TRBV10-3	many	TRBJ2-5	TGTGCCATCAGTGAGTCAGACAACGGGGTCCAAGAGACCCAGTACTTC	CAISESDNGVQETQYF
-	TRBV6-6	many	TRBJ2-2	TGTGCCAGCAGTTCAGTGGGTGGCGGGGAGCTGTTTTTT	CASSSVGGGELFF
-	TRBV21-1	medium-sized	TRBJ1-5	TGTGCCAGCCGACACCGGGGTTGTCAGCCCCAGCATTTT	CASRHRGCQPQHF
-	TRBV24-1	many	TRBJ1-1	TGTGCCACCGGGGGTCCGGGGGCTGAAGCTTTCTTT	CATGGPGAEAFF
TRBD2	TRBV7-2	many	TRBJ2-1	TGTGCCAGCACCCGCCCGGGGAGGGGCAATGAGCAGTTCTTC	CASTRPGRGNEQFF
TRBD1	TRBV27	medium-sized	TRBJ2-2	TGTGCCAGCAGTTTATCGGGGACAGGGGGGATCGGGGAGCTGTTTTTT	CASSLSGTGGIGELFF
-	TRBV4-1	medium-sized	TRBJ1-5	TGCGCCAGCAGCGGCGGACGGCGCAATCAGCCCCAGCATTTT	CASSGGRRNQPQHF
-	TRBV7-3	many	TRBJ2-3	TGTGCCAGCAGCCCGTTTTCGAGACGGACTAGCACAGATACGCAGTATTTT	CASSPFSRRTSTDTQYF
-	TRBV24-1	many	TRBJ2-4	TGTGCCACCAGTATGAAAACAGGGATAGGCAAAAACATTCAGTACTTC	CATSMKTGIGKNIQYF
-	TRBV6-5	many	TRBJ2-3	TGTGCCAGCAGAAGAGGGACTGGCGGGTACACAGATACGCAGTATTTT	CASRRGTGGYTDTQYF
TRBD2	TRBV18	many	TRBJ2-7	TGTGCCAGCTCACCTACTGGGACTAGCGGGACTCAGCAGTACTTC	CASSPTGTSGTQQYF
TRBD2	TRBV7-3	many	TRBJ2-3	TGTGCCAGCAGCTTTGAAGCGGGATGGGTAGATACGCAGTATTTT	CASSFEAGWVDTQYF
TRBD2	TRBV27	-	TRBJ2-7	TGTGCCAGCAGACGCACTAGCGGGAGGGGCGAGCAGTACTTC	CASRRTSGRGEQYF
-	TRBV14	many	TRBJ2-1	TGTGCCAGCAGCCAAACGGGGATCGGGGAGCAGTTCTTC	CASSQTGIGEQFF
TRBD2	TRBV7-9	many	TRBJ2-5	TGTGCCAGCAGCCCAGGACTAGCCCTACAAGAGACCCAGTACTTC	CASSPGLALQETQYF
-	TRBV7-2	many	TRBJ2-5	TGTGCCAGCAGCTTGAGGGGGTTAGAGACCCAGTACTTC	CASSLRGLETQYF
-	TRBV7-2	many	TRBJ2-3	TGTGCCAGCAGCCCCCCCACAGATACGCAGTATTTT	CASSPPTDTQYF
TRBD1	TRBV7-8	many	TRBJ1-1	TGTGCCAGCAGCTTAGCGTGGGGACAGCTGAACACTGAAGCTTTCTTT	CASSLAWGQLNTEAFF
-	TRBV27	many	TRBJ2-4	TGTGCCAGTTCTGTCCGCGCGTCGAGCATTCAGTACTTC	CASSVRASSIQYF
TRBD1	TRBV19	many	TRBJ1-4	TGTGCCAGTACCATGGTACAGGGGAATGAAAAACTGTTTTTT	CASTMVQGNEKLFF
TRBD1	TRBV12-3/TRBV12-4	medium-sized	TRBJ1-5	TGTGCCAGCAGTGCAGGGGGACAGCCCCAGCATTTT	CASSAGGQPQHF
TRBD2	TRBV9	many	TRBJ2-3	TGTGCCAGCAGCCCGAAGAGTAGCGGGAGGGCCATTAGGGCCTATACGCAGTATTTT	CASSPKSSGRAIRAYTQYF
-	TRBV5-1	many	TRBJ2-5	TGCGCCAGCAGCCACGGACGGGAGACCCAGTACTTC	CASSHGRETQYF
TRBD2	TRBV27	many	TRBJ2-1	TGTGCCAGCAGTTCCGGACTAGCGGGAGTAGGAAATGAGCAGTTCTTC	CASSSGLAGVGNEQFF
-	TRBV20-1	many	TRBJ2-1	TGCAGTGCTAGTAGACCGACCTACAATGAGCAGTTCTTC	CSASRPTYNEQFF
-	TRBV6-5	many	TRBJ2-1	TGTGCCAGCAGGGGTACTAGCTCCTACAATGAGCAGTTCTTC	CASRGTSSYNEQFF
-	TRBV10-3	many	TRBJ2-7	TGTGCCATCGGACGGGACGAAACCTACGAGCAGTACTTC	CAIGRDETYEQYF
TRBD1	TRBV7-9	many	TRBJ1-4	TGTGCCAGCAGCTCCGGGACAGTTAATGAAAAACTGTTTTTT	CASSSGTVNEKLFF
TRBD1	TRBV5-1	many	TRBJ2-6	TGCGCCAGCAGCTTGGAGGGACAGGGGAGCTCTGGGGCCAACGTCCTGACTTTC	CASSLEGQGSSGANVLTF
-	TRBV5-1	many	TRBJ2-5	TGCGCCAGCAGCCCCGGGGCAGGGACGGTAGAGACCCAGTACTTC	CASSPGAGTVETQYF
TRBD2	TRBV5-8	many	TRBJ2-1	TGTGCCAGCAGCTTTTCGGGGGGACTAGCAAATGAGCAGTTCTTC	CASSFSGGLANEQFF